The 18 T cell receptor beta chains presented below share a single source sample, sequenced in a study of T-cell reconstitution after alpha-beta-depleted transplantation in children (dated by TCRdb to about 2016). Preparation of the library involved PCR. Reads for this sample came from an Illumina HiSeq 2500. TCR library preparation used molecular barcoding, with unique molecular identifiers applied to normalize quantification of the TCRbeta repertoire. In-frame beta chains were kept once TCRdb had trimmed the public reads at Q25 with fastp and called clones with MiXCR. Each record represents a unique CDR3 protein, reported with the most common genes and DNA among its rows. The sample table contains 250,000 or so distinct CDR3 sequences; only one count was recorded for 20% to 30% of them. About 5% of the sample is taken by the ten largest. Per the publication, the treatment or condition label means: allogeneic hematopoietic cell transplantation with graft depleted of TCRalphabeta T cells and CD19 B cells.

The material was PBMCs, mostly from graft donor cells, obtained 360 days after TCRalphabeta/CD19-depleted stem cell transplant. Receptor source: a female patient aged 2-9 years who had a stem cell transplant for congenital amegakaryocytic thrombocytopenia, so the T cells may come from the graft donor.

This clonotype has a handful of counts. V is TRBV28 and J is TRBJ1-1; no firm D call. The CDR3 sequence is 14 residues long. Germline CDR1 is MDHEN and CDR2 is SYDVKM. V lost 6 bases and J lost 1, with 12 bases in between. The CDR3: CASSPFPRNTEAFF. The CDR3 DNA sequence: TGTGCCAGCAGCCCCTTCCCCAGGAACACTGAAGCTTTCTTT.

Here the CDR3 reads CASSYGPYLSSYEQYF. CDR3 DNA sequence: TGCGCCAGCAGCTATGGTCCCTACTTGAGTTCCTACGAGCAGTACTTC. The genes are TRBV5-1 and TRBJ2-7; D uncertain. CDR1 and CDR2 (germline): SGHRS, YFSETQ. With 3 bases removed from V and 1 base from J, the gap between germline ends came to 17 bases. The CDR3 loop spans 16 amino acids.

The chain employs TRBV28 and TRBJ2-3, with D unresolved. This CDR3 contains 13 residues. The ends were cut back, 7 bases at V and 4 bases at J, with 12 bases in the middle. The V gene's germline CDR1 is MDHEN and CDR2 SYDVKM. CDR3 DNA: TGTGCCAGCACCACCCCCTGGGCAGATACGCAGTATTTT. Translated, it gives CASTTPWADTQYF.

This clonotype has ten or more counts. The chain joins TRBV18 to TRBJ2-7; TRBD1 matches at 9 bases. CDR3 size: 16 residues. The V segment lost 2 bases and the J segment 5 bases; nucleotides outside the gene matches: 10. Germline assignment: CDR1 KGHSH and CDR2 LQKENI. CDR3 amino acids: CASSPSGQGRVNEQYF. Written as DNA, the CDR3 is TGTGCCAGCTCACCATCAGGACAGGGGCGTGTCAACGAGCAGTACTTC.

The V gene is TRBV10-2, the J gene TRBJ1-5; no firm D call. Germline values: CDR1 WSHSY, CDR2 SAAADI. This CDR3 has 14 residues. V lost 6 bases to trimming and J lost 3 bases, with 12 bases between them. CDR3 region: CASRISGSNQPQHF. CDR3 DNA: TGCGCCAGCAGGATATCAGGTTCCAATCAGCCCCAGCATTTT.

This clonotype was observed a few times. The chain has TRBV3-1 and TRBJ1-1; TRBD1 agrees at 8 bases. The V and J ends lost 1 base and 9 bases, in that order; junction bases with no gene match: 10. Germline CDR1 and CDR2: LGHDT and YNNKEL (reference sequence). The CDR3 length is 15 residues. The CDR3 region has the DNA TGTGCCAGCAGCCAAGTGACAGGGGTGAGCGAGAAAGCTTTCTTT. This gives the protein CASSQVTGVSEKAFF.

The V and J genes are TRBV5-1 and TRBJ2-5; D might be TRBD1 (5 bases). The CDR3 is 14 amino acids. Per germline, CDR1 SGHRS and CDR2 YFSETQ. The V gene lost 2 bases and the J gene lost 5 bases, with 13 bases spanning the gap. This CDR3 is CASSLQAASETQYF. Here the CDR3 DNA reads TGCGCCAGCAGCTTACAGGCCGCGTCGGAGACCCAGTACTTC.

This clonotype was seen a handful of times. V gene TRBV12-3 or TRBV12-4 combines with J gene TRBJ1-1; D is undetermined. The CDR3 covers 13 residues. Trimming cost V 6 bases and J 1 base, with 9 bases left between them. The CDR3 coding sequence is TGTGCCAGCAGACCCGAGGGGAACACTGAAGCTTTCTTT. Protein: CASRPEGNTEAFF.

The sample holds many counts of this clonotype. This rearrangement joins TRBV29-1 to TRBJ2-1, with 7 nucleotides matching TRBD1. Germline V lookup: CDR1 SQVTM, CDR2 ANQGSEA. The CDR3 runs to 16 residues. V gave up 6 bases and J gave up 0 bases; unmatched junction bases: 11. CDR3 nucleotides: TGCAGCGTGCAGGGGGTATCGGGGCGCTCCTACAATGAGCAGTTCTTC. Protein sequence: CSVQGVSGRSYNEQFF.

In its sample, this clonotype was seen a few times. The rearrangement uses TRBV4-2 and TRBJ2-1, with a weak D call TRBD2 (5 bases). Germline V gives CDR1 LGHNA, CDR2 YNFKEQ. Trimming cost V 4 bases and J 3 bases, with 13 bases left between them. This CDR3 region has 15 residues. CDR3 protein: CASSLEWGVYNEQFF. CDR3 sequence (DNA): TGTGCCAGCAGCCTTGAGTGGGGAGTCTACAATGAGCAGTTCTTC.

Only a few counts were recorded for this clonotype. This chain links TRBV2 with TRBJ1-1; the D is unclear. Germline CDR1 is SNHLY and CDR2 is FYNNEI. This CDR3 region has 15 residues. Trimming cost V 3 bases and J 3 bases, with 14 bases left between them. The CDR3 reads CASSDCGPWHTEAFF. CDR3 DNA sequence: TGTGCCAGCAGTGATTGCGGACCTTGGCACACTGAAGCTTTCTTT. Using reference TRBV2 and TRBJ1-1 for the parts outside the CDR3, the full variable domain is EPEVTQTPSHQVTQMGQEVILRCVPISNHLYFYWYRQILGQKVEFLVSFYNNEISEKSEIFDDQFSVERPDGSNFTLKIRSTKLEDSAMYFCASSDCGPWHTEAFFGQGTRLTVV.

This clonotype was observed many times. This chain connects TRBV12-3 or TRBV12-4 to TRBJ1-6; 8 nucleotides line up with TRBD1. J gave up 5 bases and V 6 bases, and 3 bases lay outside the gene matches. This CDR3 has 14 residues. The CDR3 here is CASRRQGNNSPLHF. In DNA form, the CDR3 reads TGTGCCAGCAGACGACAGGGGAATAATTCACCCCTCCACTTT.

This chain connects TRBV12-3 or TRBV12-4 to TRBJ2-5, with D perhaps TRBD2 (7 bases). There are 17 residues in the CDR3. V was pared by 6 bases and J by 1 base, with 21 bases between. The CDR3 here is CASSFRPRGATQETQYF. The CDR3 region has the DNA TGTGCCAGCAGCTTCCGCCCCCGGGGGGCAACCCAAGAGACCCAGTACTTC.

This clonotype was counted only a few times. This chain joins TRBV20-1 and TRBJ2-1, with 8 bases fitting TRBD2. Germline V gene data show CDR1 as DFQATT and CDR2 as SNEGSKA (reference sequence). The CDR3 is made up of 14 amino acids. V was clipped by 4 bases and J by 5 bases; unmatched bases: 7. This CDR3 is CSAISGSRNNEQFF. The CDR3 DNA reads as TGCAGTGCTATAAGCGGGAGTAGAAACAATGAGCAGTTCTTC.

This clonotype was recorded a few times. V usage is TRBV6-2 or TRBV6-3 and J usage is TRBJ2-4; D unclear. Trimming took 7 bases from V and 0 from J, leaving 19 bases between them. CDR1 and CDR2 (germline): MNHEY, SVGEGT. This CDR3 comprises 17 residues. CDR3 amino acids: CASTRTRWGLAKNIQYF. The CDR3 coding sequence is TGTGCCAGCACCCGGACGCGATGGGGTCTAGCCAAAAACATTCAGTACTTC.

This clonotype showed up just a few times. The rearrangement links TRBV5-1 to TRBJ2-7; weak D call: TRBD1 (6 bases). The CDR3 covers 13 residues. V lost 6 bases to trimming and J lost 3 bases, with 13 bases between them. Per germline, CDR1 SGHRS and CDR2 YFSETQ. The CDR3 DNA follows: TGCGCCAGCAAACGGGACACCCACTACGAGCAGTACTTC. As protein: CASKRDTHYEQYF.

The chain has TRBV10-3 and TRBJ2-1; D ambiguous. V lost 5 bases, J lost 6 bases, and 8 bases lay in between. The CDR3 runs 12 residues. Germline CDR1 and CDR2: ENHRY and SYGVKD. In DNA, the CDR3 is TGTGCCATCAGTCCACTTAGCAATGAGCAGTTCTTC. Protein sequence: CAISPLSNEQFF.

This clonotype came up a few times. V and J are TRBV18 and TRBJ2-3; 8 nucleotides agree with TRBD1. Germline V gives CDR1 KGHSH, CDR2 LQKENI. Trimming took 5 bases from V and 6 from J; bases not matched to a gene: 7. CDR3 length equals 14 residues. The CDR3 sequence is CASSTAYRGDTQYF. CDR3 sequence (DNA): TGTGCCAGCTCAACGGCTTACAGGGGGGATACGCAGTATTTT. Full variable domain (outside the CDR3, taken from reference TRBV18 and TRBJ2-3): NAGVMQNPRHLVRRRGQEARLRCSPMKGHSHVYWYRQLPEEGLKFMVYLQKENIIDESGMPKERFSAEFPKEGPSILRIQQVVRGDSAAYFCASSTAYRGDTQYFGPGTRLTVL.